These 6 T cell receptor beta chains came from one sample sequenced in a study of post-analysis software for immune sequencing data. Study results and caveats: Patients showed TRBV5-6, TRBV5-1 and TRBV20-1 among roughly 5 TRBV segments more frequent than in controls.

The TCR beta cDNA libraries carried unique molecular identifiers. One entry per CDR3 protein results from TCRdb running MiXCR on the PCR reads. In the table there are 750,000 to 900,000 distinct CDR3 sequences, 40% to 55% of which are singletons. These receptors have no known antigen. Sequencing used blood. The source is a girl between 10 and 17 years old with multiple sclerosis.

The rearrangement uses TRBV20-1 and TRBJ2-1; possible D gene TRBD1, 5 bases. V gave up 5 bases and J gave up 2 bases, with 16 bases separating them. The CDR3 runs 15 residues. The germline V gene encodes CDR1 DFQATT and CDR2 SNEGSKA (reference sequence). The CDR3 is CSAQGATEAYNEQFF. The DNA of the CDR3 is TGCAGTGCTCAGGGCGCGACAGAGGCCTACAATGAGCAGTTCTTC.

Notes on this clonotype: Sequence at one end of the junction differs from germline and may be a read error. The genes are TRBV29-1 and TRBJ2-6; 7 bases are shared with TRBD1. This CDR3 spans 14 amino acids. Per germline, CDR1 SQVTM and CDR2 ANQGSEA. The CDR3 DNA sequence: TGCAGCGTAAGGACAGGTGGTGGGGTCAACGTCCTGACTTTC. This encodes CSVRTGGGVNVLTF.

This clonotype was picked up a small number of times. The gene calls are TRBV20-1 and TRBJ2-1; 8 nucleotides line up with TRBD2. Unmatched junction bases numbered 6, after V lost 0 bases and J lost 8 bases. Germline V lookup: CDR1 DFQATT, CDR2 SNEGSKA (reference sequence). CDR3 length: 14 residues. The CDR3 loop is CSARDRREAHEQFF. The CDR3, as DNA: TGCAGTGCTAGAGATCGGCGGGAGGCTCATGAGCAGTTCTTC.

As concerns this clonotype: A junction boundary mismatches the germline segment, possibly from a read error. The CDR3 bases are TGCAGTGCTAGAGAAGGTGGCTGCACCTTC. Translating gives CSAREGGCTF. V is TRBV20-1 and J is TRBJ1-2; D remains ambiguous. Germline assignment: CDR1 DFQATT and CDR2 SNEGSKA (reference sequence). The CDR3 loop spans 10 amino acids.

About this clonotype: The junction and the germline gene differ at one end; a read error may be behind it. The chain has TRBV4-3 and TRBJ2-7; D is unclear. There are 14 residues in the CDR3. Germline CDR1 reads LGHNA; CDR2 reads YSLEER. CDR3 amino acids: CASSQVNDRYERYF. The CDR3 DNA reads TGCGCCAGCAGCCAAGTTAACGACCGCTACGAGCGGTACTTC.

This chain joins TRBV20-1 and TRBJ1-2, with D unresolved. Deletions cut 5 bases from V and 8 bases from J, with 15 bases between. Germline CDR1 and CDR2: DFQATT and SNEGSKA (reference sequence). The CDR3 covers 12 residues. The CDR3 loop is CSAPSPFGGYTF. Written as DNA, the CDR3 is TGCAGTGCTCCATCGCCGTTCGGCGGCTACACCTTC.